Listed below are T cell receptor beta chains from one sample, sequenced in a study of T cells in tuberculosis. Clones were sequenced by immunoSEQ multiplex PCR, and TCRdb holds only the in-frame ones, with some missing. Of about 20,000 clones listed, approximately 92% are singletons. Sequenced: PBMCs. The receptors here all came from a donor under 30 with latent tuberculosis or without tuberculosis infection. Both conserved end residues are part of each CDR3. D genes are given only for firm matches. Not all rows give a size; the values are once, few, many and, for expanded clones, a class.

>-|-|TRBJ1-1|TRBV15
TGTGCCACCAGCAGGGACGGGGGTTTGACTGAAGCTTTCTTT
CATSRDGGLTEAFF
>-|-|TRBJ2-7|TRBV18
TGTGCCAGCTCAGAAAGGACACAAAACTACGAGCAGTACTTC
CASSERTQNYEQYF
>TRBD1|-|TRBJ1-2|TRBV7-3
TGTGCCAGCAGCCCGGGACAGCACTATGGCTACACCTTC
CASSPGQHYGYTF
>-|-|TRBJ2-4|TRBV4-2
TGTGCCAGCAGCCAAGGGAGACGGGGTGTGGTAGGAAACATTCAGTACTTC
CASSQGRRGVVGNIQYF
>TRBD1|once|TRBJ2-3|TRBV5-8
TGTGCCAGCAGCCAAGGCCGCGGACAGGGAGGTGATACGCAGTATTTT
CASSQGRGQGGDTQYF
>TRBD1|-|TRBJ1-2|TRBV7-2
TGTGCCAGCAGCGATGGACAGGGGGATTTAGGAGGCTACACCTTC
CASSDGQGDLGGYTF
>TRBD1|-|TRBJ2-1|TRBV11-3
TGTGCCAGCAGCTTGACAGGGGGCGAGCAGTTCTTC
CASSLTGGEQFF
>TRBD1|-|TRBJ1-5|TRBV29-1
TGCAGCGTTGGGGAAGGGACAGGGGATGGGCCCCAGCATTTT
CSVGEGTGDGPQHF
>TRBD1|once|TRBJ2-5|TRBV5-6
TGTGCCAGCAGCCCCGGACAGGGTAACCAAGAGACCCAGTACTTC
CASSPGQGNQETQYF
>-|-|TRBJ2-5|TRBV5-1
TGCGCCAGCAGCTTTACAGGGAGAGGGGAGACCCAGTACTTC
CASSFTGRGETQYF
>-|-|TRBJ1-2|TRBV4-1
TGCGCCAGCAGCCTAGACAGATCTAACTATGGCTACACCTTC
CASSLDRSNYGYTF
>-|-|TRBJ1-2|TRBV11-2
TGTGCCAGCAGCTTACGACAAGTTAACTATGGCTACACCTTC
CASSLRQVNYGYTF
>TRBD1|-|TRBJ2-7|TRBV27
TGTGCCAGCAGCCTTCTCCCGGGACAGGGCTACGAGCAGTACTTC
CASSLLPGQGYEQYF
>-|-|TRBJ1-2|TRBV6-5
TGTGCCAGCAGTTACGACAGAAACTATGGCTACACCTTC
CASSYDRNYGYTF
>-|once|TRBJ2-5|TRBV5-1
TGCGCCAGCAGCTTACTAGCTTCCCTTCAAGAGACCCAGTACTTC
CASSLLASLQETQYF
>TRBD1|-|TRBJ1-3|TRBV14
TGTGCCAGCAGCCAAGAATTTAGGGGGCTCTCTGGAAACACCATATATTTT
CASSQEFRGLSGNTIYF
>TRBD2|-|TRBJ2-1|TRBV30
TGTGCCTGGAGTGTCAGCGGGGGGGCTAATGAGCAGTTCTTC
CAWSVSGGANEQFF
>-|-|TRBJ1-1|TRBV19
TGTGCCAGTAGCCGGGGGTGGTACACTGAAGCTTTCTTT
CASSRGWYTEAFF
>TRBD2|-|TRBJ2-1|TRBV11-3
TGTGCCAGCAGCCCCGTGGGGGGGAAGTACAATGAGCAGTTCTTC
CASSPVGGKYNEQFF
>-|-|TRBJ1-1|TRBV19
TGTGCCAGTAGTTTTACAGGATTTGGCACTGAAGCTTTCTTT
CASSFTGFGTEAFF
>TRBD1|-|TRBJ1-1|TRBV14
TGTGCCAGCAGCCACGATACGGACAGGGAGACACTGAATGCTTTCTTT
CASSHDTDRETLNAFF
>-|-|TRBJ2-3|TRBV4-3
TGCGCCAGCAGCCAATTTGCAGACACTACAGATACGCAGTATTTT
CASSQFADTTDTQYF
>TRBD2|-|TRBJ2-5|TRBV4-1
TGCGCCAGCAGCCAACCCCGAGTAGCGGGGGGAAATCCGGAAGAGACCCAGTACTTC
CASSQPRVAGGNPEETQYF
>-|-|TRBJ1-2|TRBV6-5
TGTGCCAGCAATCCCCAGGACAGCCTCCTAGGCGGCTACACCTTC
CASNPQDSLLGGYTF
>-|-|TRBJ2-3|TRBV9
TGTGCCAGCAGCGTAGAATCTAGCGTCTCAGGTGATACGCAGTATTTT
CASSVESSVSGDTQYF
>TRBD2|-|TRBJ2-1|TRBV19
TGTGCCACCCAGAATAATCTAGCGGGGCCTGGTAATGAGCAGTTCTTC
CATQNNLAGPGNEQFF
>-|-|TRBJ2-5|TRBV21-1
TGTGCCAGCAGCACGCCCGGTCGACAGGGGAGGACTAGCGGGGGCGGGACCCAGTACTTC
CASSTPGRQGRTSGGGTQYF
>-|-|TRBJ1-1|TRBV7-2
TGTGCCAGCACCATTCAGCCGACGGGCACTGAAGCTTTCTTT
CASTIQPTGTEAFF
>-|once|TRBJ1-2|TRBV2
TGTGCCAGCAACCCCAAGAGGCAGAGCCACTATGGCTACACCTTC
CASNPKRQSHYGYTF
>-|-|TRBJ2-3|TRBV5-1
TGCGCCAGCAGCTTGGGGCAGGGCAAAACGTCTAGCACAGATACGCAGTATTTT
CASSLGQGKTSSTDTQYF
>-|-|TRBJ1-1|TRBV25-1
TGTGCCAGCAGTGAGGGGGGGCGGAACACTGAAGCTTTCTTT
CASSEGGRNTEAFF
>-|-|TRBJ1-2|TRBV5-1
TGCGCCAGCAGCGTTACAGGGTTTAATGGCTACACCTTC
CASSVTGFNGYTF
>-|-|TRBJ2-7|TRBV5-1
TGCGCCAGCAGCTTGGAGAGCTCCTACGAGCAGTACTTC
CASSLESSYEQYF
>-|-|TRBJ2-4|TRBV4-2
TGTGCCAGCAGCCATCCCCCGGTAGACCGAGGATTAGCCAAAAACATTCAGTACTTC
CASSHPPVDRGLAKNIQYF
>-|-|TRBJ2-1|TRBV5-5
TGTGCCAGCAGCTTGCAGGGGAGCGGTTCCTACAATGAGCAGTTCTTC
CASSLQGSGSYNEQFF
>-|-|TRBJ1-4|TRBV27
TGTGCCAGCAGTTTGAGAGCTAATGAAAAACTGTTTTTT
CASSLRANEKLFF
>-|-|TRBJ1-2|TRBV27
TGTGCCAGCAGTTTTACCGCGGGTAATGGTGGCTACACCTTC
CASSFTAGNGGYTF
>TRBD1|few|TRBJ1-3|TRBV5-6
TGTGCCAGCAGCCCGGGGGACAGGGAAGATGGAAACACCATATATTTT
CASSPGDREDGNTIYF
>-|-|TRBJ1-2|TRBV14
TGTGCCAGCAGCTCCTGGGCAGATCTAAGGCCCCCCCCCTATGGCTACACCTTC
CASSSWADLRPPPYGYTF
>-|-|TRBJ2-1|TRBV2
TGTGCCAGCAGTCGGCAGGGCATTAGTTACAATGAGCAGTTCTTC
CASSRQGISYNEQFF
>-|-|TRBJ1-1|TRBV6-1
TGTGCCAGCAGTGAAGATTTAGCCAGCATGAACACTGAAGCTTTCTTT
CASSEDLASMNTEAFF
>TRBD1|-|TRBJ1-5|TRBV27
TGTGCCAGCAGTTGGGGACAGGGCAATCAGCCCCAGCATTTT
CASSWGQGNQPQHF
>TRBD1|-|TRBJ1-3|TRBV2
TGTGCCAGCAGGATGACAGGGGGGTACTCTGGAAACACCATATATTTT
CASRMTGGYSGNTIYF
>TRBD1|-|TRBJ1-2|TRBV2
TGTGCCAGCAGAAAAGCTAACCGGGACAGTCGCCATGGCTACACCTTC
CASRKANRDSRHGYTF
>TRBD1|-|TRBJ1-2|TRBV5-6
TGTGCCAGCAAGGGGGCTGGCTACACCTTC
CASKGAGYTF
>TRBD2|-|TRBJ2-1|TRBV7-8
TGTGCCAGCAGCCTAGGACTAGCGGGCAATGAGCAGTTCTTC
CASSLGLAGNEQFF
>TRBD1|-|TRBJ1-2|TRBV9
TGTGCCAGCAGTCCGGGACAGTTTAAGGGCTACACCTTC
CASSPGQFKGYTF
>TRBD2|-|TRBJ2-1|TRBV6-1
TGTGCCAGCAGTGAACAGGGACTAGCGGTATACAATGAGCAGTTCTTC
CASSEQGLAVYNEQFF
>TRBD1|-|TRBJ1-1|TRBV5-1
TGCGCCAGCAGCCCCCACAGGGGGGTGAACACTGAAGCTTTCTTT
CASSPHRGVNTEAFF
>-|few|TRBJ1-2|TRBV7-8
TGTGCCAGCAGCTTAGCGGGGACTAGGACCTATGGCTACACCTTC
CASSLAGTRTYGYTF
>-|few|TRBJ1-2|TRBV2
TGTGCCAGCAGTCGGAACTATGGCTACACCTTC
CASSRNYGYTF
>-|-|TRBJ1-3|TRBV15
TGTGCCACCAGCAGAGATTACGGAGGGCTAATCTCTGGAAACACCATATATTTT
CATSRDYGGLISGNTIYF
>TRBD2|once|TRBJ2-7|TRBV6-6
TGTGCCAGCAGGCGCGACGGGGGGTACGAGCAGTACTTC
CASRRDGGYEQYF
>TRBD1|once|TRBJ2-7|TRBV7-8
TGTGCCAGCAGCGCCCAGACAGGGCTTCGGACCGAGCAGTACTTC
CASSAQTGLRTEQYF